The following is a T cell receptor beta chain sequence with its context. This CDR3 has 14 residues. The junction had 4 bases not matched to a gene; V was cut back by 4 bases and J by 1 base. Germline CDR1 is SGHNT and CDR2 is YYREEE (reference sequence). The table came from immunoSEQ multiplex PCR; TCRdb's copy has only in-frame clones and leaves some out. The sample holds about 280,000 clones, 75% to 90% seen once. The sample originates from a study of blood T cell repertoires in COVID-19. Study as a whole: Nucleic acid was either cDNA or gDNA, and it came from T cells, B-cell-depleted T cells, or PBMCs.

In Seattle, patients joined the study during active infection and were tracked longitudinally. The TCR was taken from a woman in her 70s with COVID-19, enrolled during active disease. The specimen sequenced was peripheral blood. This rearrangement joins TRBV5-4 to TRBJ1-1; 7 bases agree with TRBD1. The CDR3 loop reads CASSPDRANTEAFF. In DNA, the CDR3 is TGTGCCAGCAGCCCCGACAGGGCGAACACTGAAGCTTTCTTT.